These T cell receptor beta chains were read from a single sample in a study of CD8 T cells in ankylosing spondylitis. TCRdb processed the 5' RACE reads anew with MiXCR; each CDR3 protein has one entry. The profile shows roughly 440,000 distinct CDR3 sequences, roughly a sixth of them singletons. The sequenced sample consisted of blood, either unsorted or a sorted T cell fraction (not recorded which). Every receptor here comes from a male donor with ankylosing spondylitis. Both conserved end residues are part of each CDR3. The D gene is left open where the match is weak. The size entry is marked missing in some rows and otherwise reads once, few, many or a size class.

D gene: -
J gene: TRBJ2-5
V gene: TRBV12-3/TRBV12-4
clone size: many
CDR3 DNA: TGTGCCAGCAGTTTATATAAGGTGGGCCAAGAGACCCAGTACTTC
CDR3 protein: CASSLYKVGQETQYF

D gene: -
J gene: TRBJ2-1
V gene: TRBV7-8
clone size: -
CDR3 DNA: TGTGCCAGCAGCTTAGGCCCGACTAGTTACAATGAGCAGTTCTTC
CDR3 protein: CASSLGPTSYNEQFF

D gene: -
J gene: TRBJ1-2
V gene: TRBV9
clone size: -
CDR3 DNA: TGTGCCAGCAGCGTAGGTGAGAAGGGCTACACCTTC
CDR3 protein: CASSVGEKGYTF

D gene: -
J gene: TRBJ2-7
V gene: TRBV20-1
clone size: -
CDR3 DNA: TGCAGTGCTAGAGCTGAGTACGAGCAGTACTTC
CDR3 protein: CSARAEYEQYF

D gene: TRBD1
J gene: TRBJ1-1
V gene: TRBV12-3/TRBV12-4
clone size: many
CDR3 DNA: TGTGCCAGCAGTTCCCGACAGGGGGGGGTTGCGATTGAAGCTTTCTTT
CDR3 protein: CASSSRQGGVAIEAFF

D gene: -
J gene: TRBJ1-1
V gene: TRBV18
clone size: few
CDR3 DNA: TGTGCCAGCTCAATGGACACGAACACTGAAGCTTTCTTT
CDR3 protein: CASSMDTNTEAFF

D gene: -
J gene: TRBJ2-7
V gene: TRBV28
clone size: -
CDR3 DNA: TGTGCCAGCAGCTCCCCTTTTACCTACGAGCAGTACTTC
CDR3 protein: CASSSPFTYEQYF

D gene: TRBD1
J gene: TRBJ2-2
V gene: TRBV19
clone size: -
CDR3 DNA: TGTGCCAGTAGTGCCGGGACAGGGGGAAACACCGGGGAGCTGTTTTTT
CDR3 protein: CASSAGTGGNTGELFF

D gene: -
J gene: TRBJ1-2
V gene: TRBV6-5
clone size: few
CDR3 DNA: TGTGCCAGCAGTTACCCAGAGCCGGGGAACGGCTACACCTTC
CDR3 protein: CASSYPEPGNGYTF

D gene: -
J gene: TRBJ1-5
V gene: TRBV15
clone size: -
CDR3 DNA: TGTGCCACCAGCAGAGATTTTGAGAGTCCCCAGCATTTT
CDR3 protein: CATSRDFESPQHF

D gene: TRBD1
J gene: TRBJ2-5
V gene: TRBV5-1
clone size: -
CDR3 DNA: TGCGCCAGCAGCTTGAAGGGGGCGACAGGGTCCGGGACCCAGTACTTC
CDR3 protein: CASSLKGATGSGTQYF

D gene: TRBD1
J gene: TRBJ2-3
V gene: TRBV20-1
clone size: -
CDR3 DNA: TGCAGTGCTAGCGATCCTGGACAGGGCGGGACAGATACGCAGTATTTT
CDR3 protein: CSASDPGQGGTDTQYF

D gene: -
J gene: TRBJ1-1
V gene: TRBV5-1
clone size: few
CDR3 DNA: TGCGCCAGCAGCTTAGACACCTTGAACACTGAAGCTTTCTTT
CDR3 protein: CASSLDTLNTEAFF

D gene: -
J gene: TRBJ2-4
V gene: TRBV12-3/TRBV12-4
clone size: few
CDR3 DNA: TGTGCCAGCAGCCCTCTGGGGTTGCGAAAAAACATTCAGTACTTC
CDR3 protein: CASSPLGLRKNIQYF

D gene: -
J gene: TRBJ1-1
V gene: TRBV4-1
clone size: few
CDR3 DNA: TGCGCCAGCAGACCTAACAGGGTAGGAGCTGAAGCTTTCTTT
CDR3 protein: CASRPNRVGAEAFF

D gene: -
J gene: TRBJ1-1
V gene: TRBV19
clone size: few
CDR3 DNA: TGTGCCAGTAGTATAGATTTGGGCAGAGAAGCTTTCTTT
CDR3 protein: CASSIDLGREAFF

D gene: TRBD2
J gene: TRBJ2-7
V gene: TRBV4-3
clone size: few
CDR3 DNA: TGCGCCAGCAGCCAAGTTTTTAGCGGGGTCACCTACGAGCAGTACTTC
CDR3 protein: CASSQVFSGVTYEQYF

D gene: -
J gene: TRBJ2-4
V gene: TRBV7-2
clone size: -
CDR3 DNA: TGTGCCAGCAGCTTAGCCCCTGACACGGCCAGGGACATTCAGTACTTC
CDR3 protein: CASSLAPDTARDIQYF

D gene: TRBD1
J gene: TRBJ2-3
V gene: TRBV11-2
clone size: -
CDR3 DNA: TGTGCCAGCAGCTTGTCCGGACAGGGGGATACGCAGTATTTT
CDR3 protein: CASSLSGQGDTQYF